These 28 T cell receptor beta chains were sequenced from one sample in a study of naive and memory T cell subsets. The beta constant-region primer was an equimolar mix of two oligonucleotides covering TRBC1 and TRBC2. Nested alpha and beta constant-region primers with the SP2 primer drove four PCR rounds on ligated cDNA. TCRdb re-derived calls from the UMI-ligation and nested PCR reads in MiXCR, one entry per CDR3 protein. The top ten hold 23% of the sample, which has around 18,000 distinct CDR3 sequences, around 10% seen once. What was sequenced was central memory CD8+ T cells from blood. The source of these receptors is a human donor in good health.

By its share, this clonotype is medium-sized. The V and J genes are TRBV20-1 and TRBJ1-1; 7 nucleotides align to TRBD1. Trimming at V came to 1 base and at J to 3 bases, leaving 8 bases not matched to a gene. CDR1 DFQATT and CDR2 SNEGSKA come from the germline V gene (reference sequence). The CDR3 consists of 15 residues. As DNA, the CDR3 is TGCAGTGCTAGAGGACAGACAGGGTCGGACACTGAAGCTTTCTTT. Translated: CSARGQTGSDTEAFF.

This clonotype was seen many times. This chain links TRBV7-3 with TRBJ1-1, with 9 bases lining up with TRBD1. V lost 2 bases, J lost 5 bases, and 6 bases stayed unmatched. The CDR3 has 15 amino acids. Germline loops: CDR1 SGHTA, CDR2 FQGTGA. The CDR3 bases are TGTGCCAGCAGCTTATCCACAGGGGGCACTACTGAAGCTTTCTTT. This translates into CASSLSTGGTTEAFF.

The V and J genes are TRBV13 and TRBJ1-1; no clear D. Germline values: CDR1 PRHDT, CDR2 FYEKMQ (reference sequence). This CDR3 spans 14 amino acids. Trimming cost V 8 bases and J 0 bases, with 13 bases left between them. The CDR3 DNA sequence: TGTGCCAGCCGAGGGTCCAACATGAACACTGAAGCTTTCTTT. Translating gives CASRGSNMNTEAFF. The whole variable domain, remainder taken from reference TRBV13 and TRBJ1-1, is AAGVIQSPRHLIKEKRETATLKCYPIPRHDTVYWYQQGPGQDPQFLISFYEKMQSDKGSIPDRFSAQQFSDYHSELNMSSLELGDSALYFCASRGSNMNTEAFFGQGTRLTVV.

This clonotype showed up just a few times. The rearrangement uses TRBV12-3 or TRBV12-4 and TRBJ2-2; D remains ambiguous. V gave up 3 bases and J gave up 1 base, with 9 bases separating them. This CDR3 region has 15 residues. CDR3 region: CASSFGQENTGELFF. The CDR3 DNA follows: TGTGCCAGCAGTTTCGGGCAGGAGAACACCGGGGAGCTGTTTTTT.

This clonotype has more than one count but fewer than ten. The chain uses TRBV20-1 and TRBJ2-7; no firm D call. The germline CDR1 and CDR2 sequences are DFQATT and SNEGSKA (reference sequence). The CDR3 covers 13 residues. V was pared by 1 base and J by 0 bases, with 7 bases between. The CDR3 DNA sequence: TGCAGTGCTAGAGCATTCAGCTCCTACGAGCAGTACTTC. The encoded protein is CSARAFSSYEQYF.

This clonotype was seen at least ten times. The J gene is TRBJ1-2, the V gene TRBV12-3 or TRBV12-4; D is unclear. The CDR3 is made up of 13 amino acids. Trimming removed 4 bases at V and 4 bases at J, with 10 bases between. The CDR3 DNA sequence: TGTGCCAGCAGTTCTGACACAACCTATGGCTACACCTTC. This gives the protein CASSSDTTYGYTF.

This clonotype showed up just a few times. This rearrangement joins TRBV15 to TRBJ1-2; no clear D gene. Trimming cost V 3 bases and J 8 bases, with 13 bases left between them. The CDR3 is 13 residues long. Germline CDR1 LNHNV, CDR2 YYDKDF (reference sequence). The CDR3 sequence: CATSSTGNGGYTF. In DNA form, the CDR3 reads TGTGCCACCAGCAGCACCGGGAACGGGGGCTACACCTTC.

The J gene is TRBJ2-2, the V gene TRBV20-1, with D unresolved. Germline V gives CDR1 DFQATT, CDR2 SNEGSKA (reference sequence). The CDR3 runs to 13 residues. The V gene lost 3 bases and the J gene lost 1 base, with 6 bases spanning the gap. CDR3 nucleotide sequence: TGCAGTGCTAGCCTGGGGAACACCGGGGAGCTGTTTTTT. Protein sequence: CSASLGNTGELFF.

This clonotype turned up a few times. The junction shows a germline mismatch at one end, possibly a read error. The J gene is TRBJ2-1, the V gene TRBV7-9; D remains ambiguous. Per the germline V gene, CDR1 is SEHNR and CDR2 is FQNEAQ (reference sequence). The CDR3 is made up of 9 amino acids. CDR3 nucleotide sequence: TGTGCCAGCAGCTTAAGGTCCCTCTTC. The encoded protein is CASSLRSLF.

This clonotype is categorized as medium-sized. This chain links TRBV11-3 with TRBJ2-1; 14 positions agree with TRBD2. With V trimmed by 5 bases and J by 6 bases, 6 bases remained unmatched. The CDR3 is made up of 16 amino acids. The V gene's germline CDR1 is SGHNT and CDR2 YENEEA. In nucleotides, the CDR3 is TGTGCCAGCAGCCCCGGAGGGACTAGCGGGGGCAATGAGCAGTTCTTC. It is translated as CASSPGGTSGGNEQFF.

The rearrangement links TRBV6-4 to TRBJ2-3; 7 bases match TRBD1. In germline, CDR1 is MRHNA, CDR2 SNTAGT. Unmatched junction bases numbered 1, after V lost 2 bases and J lost 2 bases. The CDR3 sequence is 14 residues long. CDR3 residues: CASSDGTDTDTQYF. The CDR3 DNA follows: TGTGCCAGCAGTGACGGGACAGACACAGATACGCAGTATTTT.

This clonotype has just a few counts. The chain carries TRBV12-3 or TRBV12-4 and TRBJ2-3; D is unclear. V dropped 5 bases and J dropped 3 bases, with 9 bases sitting between them. The CDR3 extends over 13 amino acids. CDR3 nucleotide sequence: TGTGCCAGCAGTCCCCGTACGACAGATACGCAGTATTTT. Translation gives CASSPRTTDTQYF.

CDR3 bases: TGTGCCAGCAGCCACGGGACCGGGGTAGAGACCCAGTACTTC. Its translation is CASSHGTGVETQYF. The chain couples TRBV6-2 or TRBV6-3 to TRBJ2-5; either TRBD1 or TRBD2 may supply D (5 bases each). CDR1 is MNHEY, CDR2 SVGEGT, per germline. Trimming shortened V by 6 bases and J by 4 bases, and 15 bases separated the two germline ends. CDR3 length: 14 amino acids.

This clonotype was observed a few times. The J gene is TRBJ2-7, the V gene TRBV4-2; TRBD1 aligns across 11 bases. Germline values: CDR1 LGHNA, CDR2 YNFKEQ. Trimming removed 3 bases from V and 3 bases from J; junction bases left unmatched: 7. CDR3 length equals 16 residues. The CDR3 here is CASSQEPGTGGYEQYF. As DNA, the CDR3 is TGTGCCAGCAGCCAGGAACCCGGGACAGGGGGCTACGAGCAGTACTTC.

The table lists this clonotype with many counts. The V gene is TRBV7-9, the J gene TRBJ2-1, with D maybe TRBD2 (5 bases). The CDR3 length is 15 residues. Per germline, CDR1 SEHNR and CDR2 FQNEAQ (reference sequence). Trimming shortened V by 1 base and J by 0 bases, and 7 bases separated the two germline ends. CDR3 bases: TGTGCCAGCAGCTTAGTGGAGGACTCCTACAATGAGCAGTTCTTC. This encodes CASSLVEDSYNEQFF.

This clonotype was detected many times. V is TRBV7-6 and J is TRBJ1-2; D might be TRBD1 (6 bases). Germline V gives CDR1 SGHVS, CDR2 FNYEAQ. The V gene lost 5 bases and the J gene lost 3 bases, with 13 bases spanning the gap. The CDR3 covers 14 residues. In nucleotides, the CDR3 is TGTGCCAGCAGCCCAACTCCAGGGGACTATGGCTACACCTTC. Translating gives CASSPTPGDYGYTF.

This clonotype was counted many times. This sequence joins TRBV7-9 and TRBJ2-1; the match to TRBD2 covers 12 bases. With V trimmed by 7 bases and J by 4 bases, 8 bases remained unmatched. The CDR3 has 16 amino acids. Germline V CDR1 and CDR2: SEHNR, FQNEAQ (reference sequence). The CDR3 here is CASINYGTSGYNEQFF. For the CDR3, the DNA is TGTGCCAGCATCAATTACGGGACTAGCGGGTACAATGAGCAGTTCTTC.

This clonotype was picked up a small number of times. Germline is not matched at one junction end, which may reflect a read error. The chain has TRBV4-3 and TRBJ1-1; TRBD1 might be the D (5 bases). The CDR3 is made up of 15 amino acids. Germline assignment: CDR1 LGHNA and CDR2 YSLEER. The CDR3 protein is CASSQDGHANAEAFF. For the CDR3, the DNA is TGCGCCAGCAGCCAAGATGGACACGCGAACGCTGAAGCTTTCTTT.

This rearrangement joins TRBV12-3 or TRBV12-4 to TRBJ1-3, with D possibly TRBD1 on 5 matching bases. V was shortened by 3 bases and J by 3 bases, with 9 bases between the two germline ends. This CDR3 spans 14 amino acids. As DNA, the CDR3 is TGTGCCAGCAGTTTTCGGGGGGATGGAAACACCATATATTTT. This encodes CASSFRGDGNTIYF.

Ten or more counts support this clonotype. This chain links TRBV7-8 with TRBJ2-3, with D perhaps given as TRBD1 or TRBD2 (5 bases each). The CDR3 is made up of 17 amino acids. Germline V gene sequence: CDR1 SGHVS, CDR2 FQNEAQ. The V end was cut by 4 bases, the J end by 9 bases, with 26 bases between. The CDR3 DNA sequence: TGTGCCAGCAGCTCCTCCACCGGGACCCGAAATTTCGGGACGCAGTATTTT. Protein sequence: CASSSSTGTRNFGTQYF.

At least ten counts were recorded for this clonotype. The CDR3 sequence is CSAGAVLANEQFF. The CDR3 DNA sequence: TGCAGTGCCGGTGCCGTTCTAGCAAATGAGCAGTTCTTC. This chain links TRBV20-1 with TRBJ2-1, with D tentatively TRBD2 (5 bases). CDR3 length: 13 residues. Deletions cut 6 bases from V and 7 bases from J, with 16 bases between. Germline lookup yields CDR1 DFQATT and CDR2 SNEGSKA (reference sequence).

This clonotype was observed a few times. This sequence joins TRBV27 and TRBJ2-1; D is undetermined. This CDR3 comprises 13 residues. From germline, CDR1 is MNHEY and CDR2 SMNVEV (reference sequence). Trimming took 6 bases from V and 0 from J, leaving 6 bases between them. Here the CDR3 reads CASSLHSYNEQFF. The DNA of the CDR3 is TGTGCCAGCAGCTTGCACTCCTACAATGAGCAGTTCTTC.

The chain uses TRBV6-1 and TRBJ2-6; D call uncertain. The CDR3 extends over 15 amino acids. The germline V gene has CDR1 MNHNS and CDR2 SASEGT. V lost 6 bases and J 0 bases, leaving 9 bases between the germline ends. Written as DNA, the CDR3 is TGTGCCAGCAGCGTAGACAACTCTGGGGCCAACGTCCTGACTTTC. Translation gives CASSVDNSGANVLTF.

This clonotype occurred a few times. The V gene is TRBV7-9, the J gene TRBJ2-3, with D hard to call. This CDR3 contains 13 residues. V shed 1 base and J shed 0 bases, with 2 bases lying between them. The V gene's germline CDR1 is SEHNR and CDR2 FQNEAQ (reference sequence). The CDR3 DNA is TGTGCCAGCAGCTTAGGGAGCACAGATACGCAGTATTTT. It encodes CASSLGSTDTQYF. Full variable domain (missing parts from reference TRBV7-9 and TRBJ2-3): DTGVSQNPRHKITKRGQNVTFRCDPISEHNRLYWYRQTLGQGPEFLTYFQNEAQLEKSRLLSDRFSAERPKGSFSTLEIQRTEQGDSAMYLCASSLGSTDTQYFGPGTRLTVL.

This clonotype was detected many times. V gene TRBV4-2 combines with J gene TRBJ2-1; D ambiguous. The CDR3 extends over 13 amino acids. The germline V gene encodes CDR1 LGHNA and CDR2 YNFKEQ. Trimming took off 0 bases at V and 8 bases at J, with 8 bases between the two ends. CDR3 DNA: TGTGCCAGCAGCCAAGAACCCCTATATGAGCAGTTCTTC. Protein sequence: CASSQEPLYEQFF.

Many counts were recorded for this clonotype. The V gene is TRBV14, the J gene TRBJ2-3, with D possibly TRBD2 on 6 matching bases. Germline CDR1 is SGHDN and CDR2 is FVKESK. The V and J ends lost 0 bases and 4 bases respectively, with 14 bases between them. This CDR3 is 16 amino acids long. The CDR3 here is CASSQDGWGGADTQYF. The DNA for the CDR3 is TGTGCCAGCAGCCAAGATGGCTGGGGAGGTGCAGATACGCAGTATTTT.

By sample fraction, this clonotype is medium-sized. The V gene is TRBV20-1, the J gene TRBJ2-5; 15 nucleotides align to TRBD2. This CDR3 contains 15 residues. Trimming at V came to 6 bases and at J to 5 bases, leaving 7 bases not matched to a gene. Germline-derived CDR1 and CDR2 are DFQATT and SNEGSKA (reference sequence). The CDR3 DNA reads TGCAGTGCCCCCGGACTAGCGGGGGGGGAGGAGACCCAGTACTTC. Translating gives CSAPGLAGGEETQYF.

This chain links TRBV23-1 with TRBJ2-3; TRBD2 aligns across 13 bases. TRBV23-1 is sorted into the ORF group, with uncertain function. The CDR3 is 20 amino acids. Trimming at V came to 0 bases and at J to 0 bases, leaving 9 bases not matched to a gene. The CDR3 DNA sequence: TGCGCCAGCAGTCAATCGCTCTCGACTAGCGGGGGGAGGAGCACAGATACGCAGTATTTT. The encoded protein is CASSQSLSTSGGRSTDTQYF.